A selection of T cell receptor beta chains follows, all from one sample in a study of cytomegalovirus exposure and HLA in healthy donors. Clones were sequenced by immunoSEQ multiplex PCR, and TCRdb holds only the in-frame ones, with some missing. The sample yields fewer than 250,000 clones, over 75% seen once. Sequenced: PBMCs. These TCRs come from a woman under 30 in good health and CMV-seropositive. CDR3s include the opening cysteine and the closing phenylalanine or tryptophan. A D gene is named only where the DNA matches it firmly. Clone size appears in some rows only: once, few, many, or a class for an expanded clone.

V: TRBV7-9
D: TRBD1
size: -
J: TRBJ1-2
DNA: TGTGCCAGCAGCGGACAGGGGGCCACTTTCCGTGGCTACACCTTC
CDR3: CASSGQGATFRGYTF

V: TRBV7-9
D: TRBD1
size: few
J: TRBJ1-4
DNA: TGTGCCAGCAGCTTAGCGGAGGGACAGGGGGTTCGAAAACTGTTTTTT
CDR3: CASSLAEGQGVRKLFF

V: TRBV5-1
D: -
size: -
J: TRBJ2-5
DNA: TGCGCCAGCAGCTTGCAGGGGCGGGAGACCCAGTACTTC
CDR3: CASSLQGRETQYF

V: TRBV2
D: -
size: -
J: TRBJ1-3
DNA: TGTGCCAGCAGTGGACCGGGTCACTCTTCTGGAAACACCATATATTTT
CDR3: CASSGPGHSSGNTIYF

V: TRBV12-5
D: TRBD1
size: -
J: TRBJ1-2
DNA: TGTGCTAGTGGTTTGGTCCTGGGACAGGGATCGTCGAACTATGGCTACACCTTC
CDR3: CASGLVLGQGSSNYGYTF

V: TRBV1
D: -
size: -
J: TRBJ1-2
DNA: TGCACCAGCAGCCAGCATGGGACACCAGTAAGGATTAACTATGGCTACACCTTC
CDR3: CTSSQHGTPVRINYGYTF

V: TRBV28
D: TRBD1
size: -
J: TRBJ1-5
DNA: TGTGCCAGCAGACCAGGGGGCACTCAGCCCCAGCATTTT
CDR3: CASRPGGTQPQHF

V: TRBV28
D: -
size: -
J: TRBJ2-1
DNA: TGTGCCAGCAAGGGGGAGAGCTCCTACAATGAGCAGTTCTTC
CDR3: CASKGESSYNEQFF

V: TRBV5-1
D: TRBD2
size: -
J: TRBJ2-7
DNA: TGCGCCAGCAGCCCGGGGACTAGCAGATACGAGCAGTACTTC
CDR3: CASSPGTSRYEQYF

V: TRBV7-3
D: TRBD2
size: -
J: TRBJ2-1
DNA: TGTGCCAGCAGCTTGGGACTAGCGAACAATGAGCAGTTCTTC
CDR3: CASSLGLANNEQFF

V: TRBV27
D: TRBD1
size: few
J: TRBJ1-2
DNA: TGTGCCAGCAGTTCCCAATCGACAGGGATGGGCTACACCTTC
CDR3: CASSSQSTGMGYTF

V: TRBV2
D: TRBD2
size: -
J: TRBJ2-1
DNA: TGTGCCAGCAGTGTGCCTAGCGGGAGCGGTCGCAATGAGCAGTTCTTC
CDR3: CASSVPSGSGRNEQFF

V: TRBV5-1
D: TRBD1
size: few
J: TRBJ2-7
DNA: TGCGCCAGCAGGACCGGGACAGGGAATCGCAACGAGCAGTACTTC
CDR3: CASRTGTGNRNEQYF

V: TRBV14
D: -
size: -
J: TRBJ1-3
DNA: TGTGCCAGCAGCCATTACTCCAGGGTTGGAAACACCATATATTTT
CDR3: CASSHYSRVGNTIYF

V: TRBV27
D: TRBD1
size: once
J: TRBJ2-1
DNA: TGTGCCAGCAGTTCTCCAGGGACAGGCCGTGGCGATGAGCAGTTCTTC
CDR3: CASSSPGTGRGDEQFF

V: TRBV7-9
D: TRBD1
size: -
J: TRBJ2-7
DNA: TGTGCCAGCAGCTTAGCCCGGGACAGGGTATACGAGCAGTACTTC
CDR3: CASSLARDRVYEQYF

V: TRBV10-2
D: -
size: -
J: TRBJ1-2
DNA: TGCGCCTCAACCCCAGGGTTTGGTGGTGGCTACACCTTC
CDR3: CASTPGFGGGYTF

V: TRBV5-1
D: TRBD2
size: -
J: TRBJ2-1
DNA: TGCGCCAGCAGCATGACTAGCGGGAGCTACAATGAGCAGTTCTTC
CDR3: CASSMTSGSYNEQFF

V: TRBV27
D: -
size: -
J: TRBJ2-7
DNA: TGTGCCAGCAGTTTAGGGCCATCCTACGAGCAGTACTTC
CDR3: CASSLGPSYEQYF

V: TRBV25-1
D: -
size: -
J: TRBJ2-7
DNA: TGTGCCAGCAGTGAAAGGGGGTTGAGGGAGCAGTACTTC
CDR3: CASSERGLREQYF

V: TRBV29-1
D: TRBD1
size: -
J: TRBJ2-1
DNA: TGCAGCGTTGGCGGGACAGGGGCCCTGTACAATGAGCAGTTCTTC
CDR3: CSVGGTGALYNEQFF